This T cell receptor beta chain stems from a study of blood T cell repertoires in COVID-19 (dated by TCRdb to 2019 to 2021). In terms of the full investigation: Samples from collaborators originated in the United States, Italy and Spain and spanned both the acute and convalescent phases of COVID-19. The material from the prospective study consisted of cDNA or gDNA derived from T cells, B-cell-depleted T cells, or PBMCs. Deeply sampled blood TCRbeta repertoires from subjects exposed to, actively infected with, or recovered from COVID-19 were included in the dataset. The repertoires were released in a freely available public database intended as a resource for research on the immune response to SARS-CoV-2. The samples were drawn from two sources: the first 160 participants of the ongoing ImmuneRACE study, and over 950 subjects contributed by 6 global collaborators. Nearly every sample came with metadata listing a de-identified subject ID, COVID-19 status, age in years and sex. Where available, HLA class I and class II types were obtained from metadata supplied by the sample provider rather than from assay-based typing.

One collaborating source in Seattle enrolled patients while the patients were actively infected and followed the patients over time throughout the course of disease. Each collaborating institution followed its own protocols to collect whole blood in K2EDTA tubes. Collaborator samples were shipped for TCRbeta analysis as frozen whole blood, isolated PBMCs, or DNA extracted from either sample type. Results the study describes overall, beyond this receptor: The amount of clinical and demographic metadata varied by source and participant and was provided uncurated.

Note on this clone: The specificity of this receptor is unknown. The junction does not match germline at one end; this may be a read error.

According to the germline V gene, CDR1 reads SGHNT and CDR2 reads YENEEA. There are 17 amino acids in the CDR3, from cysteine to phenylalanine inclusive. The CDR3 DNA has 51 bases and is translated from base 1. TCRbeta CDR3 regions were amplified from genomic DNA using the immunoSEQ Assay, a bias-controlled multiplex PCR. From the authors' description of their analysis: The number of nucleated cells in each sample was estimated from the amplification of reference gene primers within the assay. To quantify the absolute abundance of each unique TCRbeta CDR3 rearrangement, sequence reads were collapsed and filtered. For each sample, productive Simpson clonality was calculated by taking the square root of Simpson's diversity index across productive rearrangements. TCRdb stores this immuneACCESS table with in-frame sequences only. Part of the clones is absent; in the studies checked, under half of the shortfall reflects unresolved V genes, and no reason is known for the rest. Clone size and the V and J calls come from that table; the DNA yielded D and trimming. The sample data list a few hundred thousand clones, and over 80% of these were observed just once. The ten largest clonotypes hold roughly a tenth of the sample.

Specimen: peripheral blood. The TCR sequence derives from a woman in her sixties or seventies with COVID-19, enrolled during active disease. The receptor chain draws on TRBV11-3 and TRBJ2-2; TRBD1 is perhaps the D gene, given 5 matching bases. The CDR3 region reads CASSLDPQGYGTGELFF. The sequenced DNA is TGTGCCAGCAGCCTAGACCCCCAGGGCTATGGCACCGGGGAGCTGTTTTTT.